The source of this T cell receptor (beta chain) is a study of glioma-infiltrating T cells. On the study more broadly: Presurgical dexamethasone in glioma patients lasted six or fewer days. About 1.1 million peripheral T cells were targeted at roughly 4.5- to 11-fold coverage.

TCR alpha and beta CDR3 regions were amplified from RNA using iRepertoire nested multiplex PCR. TCRdb independently ran MiXCR on the multiplex PCR reads; one entry per CDR3 protein. Of fewer than 500,000 distinct CDR3 sequences listed, roughly two fifths are singletons. This clonotype occurred a few times. The CDR3 spans 14 residues. Germline-derived CDR1 and CDR2 are SEHNR and FQNEAQ (reference sequence). Trimming took off 5 bases at V and 8 bases at J, with 18 bases between the two ends. V and J are TRBV7-9 and TRBJ1-2, with D hard to call. Sequences were obtained from glioma tissue, nonneoplastic brain tissue, or PBMCs (not recorded which). This receptor was taken from a human donor with low-grade glioma or glioblastoma, undergoing nonglioma brain surgery, or in good health (not recorded which). This chain's CDR3 is CASSRLRQSRGYTF. The CDR3 DNA follows: TGTGCCAGCAGCCGATTGAGGCAGTCGCGGGGCTACACCTTC. Looking up the rest from reference TRBV7-9 and TRBJ1-2 gives the full variable domain: DTGVSQNPRHKITKRGQNVTFRCDPISEHNRLYWYRQTLGQGPEFLTYFQNEAQLEKSRLLSDRFSAERPKGSFSTLEIQRTEQGDSAMYLCASSRLRQSRGYTFGSGTRLTVV.